One sample yielded the 18 T cell receptor beta chains listed below, sequenced in a study of molecular identifiers for immune sequencing clone quantification. TCRdb re-called the PCR reads with MiXCR, one entry per CDR3 protein. Here the sample spans some 320,000 distinct CDR3 sequences, 24% being singletons. The sample consisted of naive CD8+ T cells from blood, with Jurkat cell RNA spiked in. Sample subset: FACS-sorted CD8+CD4-CCR7+CD45RA+ naive T cells. Every receptor here comes from a human donor in good health. Some libraries in this study had Jurkat cell RNA spiked in.

This clonotype was detected many times. The chain carries TRBV9 and TRBJ2-7; D is perhaps TRBD1 (5 bases). Germline-derived CDR1 and CDR2 are SGDLS and YYNGEE. V lost 4 bases, J lost 0 bases, and 11 bases lay in between. The length of the CDR3 is 14 residues. The CDR3 bases are TGTGCCAGCAGCCCGACAGAAAGCTCCTACGAGCAGTACTTC. Protein product: CASSPTESSYEQYF.

This chain joins TRBV11-2 and TRBJ2-5; the D is unclear. CDR3 length: 14 amino acids. In germline, CDR1 is SGHAT, CDR2 FQNNGV. Trimming stripped 5 bases from V and 9 bases from J, with 19 bases between. The CDR3 sequence is CASSTQPGAESQYF. CDR3 nucleotides: TGTGCCAGCAGCACACAGCCGGGCGCGGAGTCCCAGTACTTC.

In regard to this clonotype: One end of the junction is discordant with germline, which a read error may explain. The rearrangement uses TRBV27 and TRBJ2-7; TRBD2 agrees at 7 bases. The germline CDR1 and CDR2 sequences are MNHEY and SMNVEV (reference sequence). The CDR3 spans 16 residues. CDR3 nucleotide sequence: TGTGCCCGCCGTTTCCGCTTTCGCGGGAGTGGGTTCGAGCAGTCCTTC. The encoded protein is CARRFRFRGSGFEQSF.

The sample holds many counts of this clonotype. The rearrangement links TRBV7-9 to TRBJ1-4; D unclear. CDR3 length: 15 amino acids. Germline CDR1 is SEHNR and CDR2 is FQNEAQ (reference sequence). The ends were cut back, 5 bases at V and 5 bases at J, with 15 bases in the middle. The CDR3 reads CASSPPQQPNEKLFF. In nucleotides, the CDR3 is TGTGCCAGCAGCCCCCCGCAGCAGCCAAATGAAAAACTGTTTTTT.

In the case of this clonotype: A read error may be the cause here, since a much bigger clone is one base away. The chain couples TRBV4-2 to TRBJ2-7; tentative D call: TRBD2 (5 bases). Germline V gene lookup returns CDR1 LGHNA and CDR2 YNFKEQ. The CDR3 contains 12 residues. The V gene lost 10 bases and the J gene lost 0 bases, with 10 bases spanning the gap. CDR3 residues: CATEGSSYEQYF. In DNA form, the CDR3 reads TGTGCCACCGAGGGCAGCTCCTACGAGCAGTACTTC.

There are a few counts of this clonotype. The rearrangement uses TRBV6-2 or TRBV6-3 and TRBJ2-6; D is possibly TRBD2 (6 bases). CDR1 MNHEY and CDR2 SVGEGT come from the germline V gene. The germline V and J ends were trimmed by 6 bases and 1 base, with 13 bases remaining between them. The length of the CDR3 is 16 residues. The CDR3 spells CASSRRLVSGANVLTF. Here the CDR3 DNA reads TGTGCCAGCAGCCGCAGACTAGTGTCTGGGGCCAACGTCCTGACTTTC.

This clonotype has just a few counts. V and J are TRBV5-3 and TRBJ2-7; TRBD1 agrees at 10 bases. TRBV5-3 belongs to the ORF category, with a function that is uncertain. The CDR3 consists of 14 residues. After removal of 8 bases from V and 4 bases from J, the junction contained 9 bases not matched to a gene. CDR3 in DNA: TGTGCCAGCAGCCGTGGACAGGGGGAATACGAGCAGTACTTC. It specifies CASSRGQGEYEQYF.

This clonotype was counted many times. The chain joins TRBV6-5 to TRBJ2-7; 7 bases are a match to TRBD2. The CDR3 length is 16 residues. V lost 0 bases and J lost 3; bases outside the gene matches: 8. Looked up from germline, CDR1 is MNHEY and CDR2 is SVGAGI. CDR3 region: CASSYSWGGRNYEQYF. The DNA for the CDR3 is TGTGCCAGCAGTTACTCTTGGGGAGGGAGGAACTACGAGCAGTACTTC.

This rearrangement joins TRBV11-2 to TRBJ2-5; possible D gene TRBD2, 5 bases. Trimming took off 2 bases at V and 7 bases at J, with 14 bases between the two ends. CDR1 SGHAT and CDR2 FQNNGV come from the germline V gene. The CDR3 runs to 14 residues. The CDR3 region has the DNA TGTGCCAGCAGCTTAACTCGAGGGTATGCGACCCAGTACTTC. It translates to CASSLTRGYATQYF.

With respect to this clonotype: The junction departs from germline at one end; a sequencing error may be responsible. The gene calls are TRBV7-8 and TRBJ2-7, with D tentatively TRBD2 (5 bases). The CDR3 has 13 amino acids. CDR1 and CDR2 (germline): SGHVS, FQNEAQ. CDR3 region: CAGSFGNPYEQYF. Here the CDR3 DNA reads TGTGCCGGCAGCTTCGGGAACCCCTACGAGCAGTACTTC.

This clonotype has at least ten counts. The genes are TRBV6-6 and TRBJ1-1; tentative D call: TRBD1 (6 bases). V dropped 2 bases and J dropped 6 bases, with 16 bases sitting between them. Germline-derived CDR1 and CDR2 are MNHNY and SVGAGI (reference sequence). The CDR3 contains 15 residues. In nucleotides, the CDR3 is TGTGCCAGCAGTTACCCGCCCAGGGGTGATGCTGAAGCTTTCTTT. Translation gives CASSYPPRGDAEAFF.

This chain links TRBV7-9 with TRBJ2-2; D might be TRBD1 (6 bases). The CDR3 runs to 17 residues. The germline V and J ends were trimmed by 1 base and 2 bases, with 14 bases remaining between them. Germline CDR1 and CDR2: SEHNR and FQNEAQ (reference sequence). The CDR3 nucleotides are TGTGCCAGCAGCTTAGTCCCGCCAGGGGACAACACCGGGGAGCTGTTTTTT. It specifies CASSLVPPGDNTGELFF.

The chain joins TRBV4-1 to TRBJ2-7; no firm D call. There are 16 residues in the CDR3. Germline CDR1 and CDR2: MGHRA and YSYEKL. Deletions cut 0 bases from V and 0 bases from J, with 12 bases between. The CDR3 here is CASSQEEGWSSYEQYF. CDR3 DNA: TGCGCCAGCAGCCAAGAGGAAGGGTGGAGCTCCTACGAGCAGTACTTC.

This clonotype was seen a few times. V gene TRBV6-5 combines with J gene TRBJ2-7; TRBD2 might be the D (5 bases). Germline-derived CDR1 and CDR2 are MNHEY and SVGAGI. Trimming removed 2 bases from V and 7 bases from J, with 18 bases in between. The CDR3 is made up of 15 amino acids. The CDR3 DNA follows: TGTGCCAGCAGTTACGGGCCGGGGTCTCATTATGAGCAGTACTTC. Protein sequence: CASSYGPGSHYEQYF.

This clonotype showed up many times. The chain recombines TRBV7-8 with TRBJ2-7, with D unclear. Trimming took off 5 bases at V and 0 bases at J, with 17 bases between the two ends. The CDR3 has 16 amino acids. Germline CDR1 is SGHVS and CDR2 is FQNEAQ. The CDR3 region is CASSPPSAGISYEQYF. DNA for the CDR3: TGTGCCAGCAGCCCCCCAAGTGCCGGAATCTCCTACGAGCAGTACTTC.

The rearrangement uses TRBV30 and TRBJ1-1, with D possibly matching TRBD1 (5 bases). Trimming pared 0 bases from V and 7 bases from J, leaving 9 bases between. The germline V gene has CDR1 GTSNPN and CDR2 SVGIG (reference sequence). The CDR3 totals 12 residues. The CDR3 DNA is TGTGCCTGGAGTGTTGCGGGGGTTGAAGCTTTCTTT. This translates into CAWSVAGVEAFF. The complete variable domain, with remaining parts taken from reference TRBV30 and TRBJ1-1, reads SQTIHQWPATLVQPVGSPLSLECTVEGTSNPNLYWYRQAAGRGLQLLFYSVGIGQISSEVPQNLSASRPQDRQFILSSKKLLLSDSGFYLCAWSVAGVEAFFGQGTRLTVV.

This clonotype turned up a few times. The V call is TRBV2, the J call TRBJ1-5, with D tentatively TRBD1 (5 bases). The ends were cut back, 4 bases at V and 2 bases at J, with 12 bases in the middle. The CDR3 runs to 15 residues. CDR1 is SNHLY, CDR2 FYNNEI, per germline. The CDR3 DNA reads TGTGCCAGCAGTGGATGGGGGGTCGGCAATCAGCCCCAGCATTTT. Translation gives CASSGWGVGNQPQHF.

This clonotype occurred many times. The genes are TRBV7-9 and TRBJ1-5; D unclear. Germline CDR1 and CDR2: SEHNR and FQNEAQ (reference sequence). V was cut by 7 bases and J by 3 bases, with 13 bases left in between. The CDR3 spans 14 residues. The CDR3 here is CASTTIGDNQPQHF. CDR3 nucleotide sequence: TGTGCCAGCACAACCATAGGTGACAATCAGCCCCAGCATTTT.